This T cell receptor beta chain was recorded in a study of blood T cell repertoires in COVID-19. Germline CDR1 is LNHDA and CDR2 is SQIVND (reference sequence). CDR3 length: 16 residues. Unmatched junction bases numbered 6, after V lost 3 bases and J lost 8 bases. Profiled with immunoSEQ multiplex PCR; TCRdb holds only in-frame clones, not every one. There are 250,000 to 400,000 clones in the sample; under 90% occur only once, and less than 3.5% lies in the top ten. The J gene is TRBJ2-1, the V gene TRBV19; 14 bases agree with TRBD2. This receptor was identified in a woman in her thirties with COVID-19, enrolled during active disease. Sample: peripheral blood. CDR3 coding DNA: TGTGCCAGTAGTATCTCGACTAGCGGGAGGGCGGATGAGCAGTTCTTC. Its protein product is CASSISTSGRADEQFF. Based on the CDR3 plus reference TRBV19 and TRBJ2-1, the full variable domain is DGGITQSPKYLFRKEGQNVTLSCEQNLNHDAMYWYRQDPGQGLRLIYYSQIVNDFQKGDIAEGYSVSREKKESFPLTVTSAQKNPTAFYLCASSISTSGRADEQFFGPGTRLTVL.